The source of this TCR beta chain is a study of blood T cell repertoires in COVID-19 (TCRdb year 2020). General notes on the study: The collaborator samples originated in the United States, Italy and Spain and spanned the acute and convalescent phases of COVID-19. The prospective study material was composed of cDNA or gDNA derived from T cells, B-cell-depleted T cells, or PBMCs. Subjects who had been exposed to COVID-19, were actively infected with it, or had recovered from it provided the deeply sampled blood TCRbeta repertoires that made up the dataset. The repertoires were made available in a free public database intended to serve as a resource for research on the immune response to SARS-CoV-2. The samples were drawn from two sources: the first 160 participants of the ongoing ImmuneRACE study, and 1,000 to 1,500 subjects contributed by 6 global collaborators. A de-identified subject ID, COVID-19 status, age in years and sex were almost always included in the sample metadata. Where available, HLA class I and class II types were taken from metadata supplied by the sample provider and were not determined by assay-based typing.

Whole blood was collected in K2EDTA tubes by collaborating institutions according to the institutions' own protocols. For TCRbeta analysis, collaborators shipped samples in one of three forms: frozen whole blood, isolated PBMCs, or DNA extracted from either of those sample types. The immunoSEQ Assay, a bias-controlled multiplex PCR, was used to amplify TCRbeta CDR3 regions from genomic DNA. As for the original processing: The number of nucleated cells in each sample was estimated from the amplification of reference gene primers within the assay. To quantify the absolute abundance of each unique TCRbeta CDR3 rearrangement, sequence reads were collapsed and filtered. For each sample, productive Simpson clonality was calculated by taking the square root of Simpson's diversity index across productive rearrangements. The table was pulled from immuneACCESS by TCRdb, which kept in-frame rearrangements only. Such tables lose some clones; where checked, under half of the loss comes from unresolved V genes, and the rest has no known cause. V, J and clone size are those of that table, while D and trimming were read from the DNA. The sample records around 100,000 clones, under 90% of which are singletons. The biggest ten clones account for around 13% of the sample.

The germline V gene sets CDR1 to SGHRS and CDR2 to YFSETQ. The CDR3 starts with the cysteine, ends with the phenylalanine, and has 12 residues. Only the CDR3 DNA stays, 36 bases, in frame from base 1. V and J lose 4 bases and 6 bases, and a span of 8 bases separates them. Broader findings and caveats from the paper: The quantity of clinical and demographic metadata differed by source and by participant and was supplied without curation.

As to this clone: Its antigen remains undetermined. No base quality values were provided; no much bigger clone lies one nucleotide off.

The chain employs TRBV5-1 and TRBJ2-1; no D segment can be confidently identified. The sample was peripheral blood. This receptor was obtained from a human donor in a cohort sampled during active or convalescent COVID-19. The nucleotide sequence reads as follows: TGCGCCAGCAGCCTCCTGGCCAATGAGCAGTTCTTC. Its protein product is CASSLLANEQFF. The full variable domain, with segments outside the CDR3 supplied by the reference TRBV5-1 and TRBJ2-1 proteins, appears as KAGVTQTPRYLIKTRGQQVTLSCSPISGHRSVSWYQQTPGQGLQFLFEYFSETQRNKGNFPGRFSGRQFSNSRSEMNVSTLELGDSALYLCASSLLANEQFFGPGTRLTVL.